The 24 T cell receptor beta chains given below trace back to one sample, sequenced in a study of PD-1 blockade in classical Hodgkin lymphoma. Repertoires were generated with immunoSEQ multiplex PCR, while TCRdb's copy carries only in-frame clones and drops some. The data contain fewer than 70,000 clones, more than 75% of them seen just once; the ten biggest clones take up approximately 5.4%. Each and every patient relapsed after autologous stem cell transplantation, and patients got differing brentuximab vedotin exposure. The sample was peripheral blood mononuclear cells (PBMCs), taken before the second cycle of nivolumab. All receptors derive from a human donor with classical Hodgkin lymphoma.

V usage is TRBV5-1 and J usage is TRBJ1-2; TRBD1 matches at 8 bases. This CDR3 is 15 amino acids long. CDR1 is SGHRS and CDR2 is YFSETQ in the germline V gene. V lost 0 bases to trimming and J lost 3 bases; unmatched junction nucleotides: 4. The CDR3 DNA reads TGCGCCAGCAGCTTGGCGGGACAGGACTACTATGGCTACACCTTC. Its protein is CASSLAGQDYYGYTF.

The chain recombines TRBV10-3 with TRBJ2-7; 11 bases fit TRBD2. V lost 7 bases and J lost 3; bases outside the gene matches: 11. The CDR3 runs to 16 residues. The germline CDR1 and CDR2 sequences are ENHRY and SYGVKD. The CDR3 reads CAIMPDTSGGVYEQYF. The CDR3 nucleotides read TGTGCCATCATGCCTGATACTAGCGGGGGAGTCTACGAGCAGTACTTC.

The CDR3 is CASSPTGGGNEKLFF. CDR3 nucleotide sequence: TGCGCCAGCAGCCCGACAGGGGGTGGTAATGAAAAACTGTTTTTT. The chain carries TRBV5-1 and TRBJ1-4, with 9 nucleotides matching TRBD1. Germline V CDR1 and CDR2: SGHRS, YFSETQ. This CDR3 has 15 residues. The V gene end was trimmed by 4 bases and the J gene end by 4 bases; junction bases not matched to a gene: 5.

The chain employs TRBV7-9 and TRBJ2-7; 9 bases align to TRBD2. Germline V lookup: CDR1 SEHNR, CDR2 FQNEAQ (reference sequence). V gave up 3 bases and J gave up 2 bases; unmatched junction bases: 5. The CDR3 spans 15 residues. Here the CDR3 reads CASSLATSGTYEQYF. CDR3 DNA sequence: TGTGCCAGCAGCTTGGCGACTAGCGGAACCTACGAGCAGTACTTC. Combining the CDR3 with reference TRBV7-9 and TRBJ2-7 gives the whole variable domain DTGVSQNPRHKITKRGQNVTFRCDPISEHNRLYWYRQTLGQGPEFLTYFQNEAQLEKSRLLSDRFSAERPKGSFSTLEIQRTEQGDSAMYLCASSLATSGTYEQYFGPGTRLTVT.

The V call is TRBV12-2, the J call TRBJ2-2; the DNA was not compared with TRBD2, the D call given in the table. TRBV12-2 is a listed pseudogene. The CDR3 has 12 amino acids. The CDR3 spells CARVRSAGELFF. The CDR3 region has the DNA TGTGCACGCGTGCGGAGCGCCGGGGAGCTGTTTTTT.

This clone appeared a single time. V usage is TRBV6-1 and J usage is TRBJ1-2; TRBD1 matches at 9 bases. V dropped 8 bases and J dropped 5; count of bases not matched to a gene: 12. Per germline, CDR1 MNHNS and CDR2 SASEGT. The length of the CDR3 is 15 residues. CDR3 protein: CASCGQGSIPYGYTF. The CDR3 DNA is TGTGCCAGCTGCGGACAGGGGAGTATTCCTTATGGCTACACCTTC.

The chain couples TRBV6-6 to TRBJ1-5, with D possibly TRBD1 on 5 matching bases. Germline CDR1 MNHNY, CDR2 SVGAGI (reference sequence). Trimming stripped 2 bases from V and 8 bases from J, with 7 bases between. There are 12 residues in the CDR3. This chain's CDR3 is CASSYGGKPQHF. DNA of the CDR3: TGTGCCAGCAGTTACGGGGGTAAGCCCCAGCATTTT.

The genes are TRBV9 and TRBJ2-1; the D gene is possibly TRBD2 (6 bases). V lost 4 bases to trimming and J lost 5 bases, with 16 bases between them. The CDR3 length is 15 residues. CDR1 is SGDLS, CDR2 YYNGEE, per germline. DNA for the CDR3: TGTGCCAGCAGCCCCGAGGAGGGAACGGACAATGAGCAGTTCTTC. Protein sequence: CASSPEEGTDNEQFF.

The chain combines TRBV14 with TRBJ2-1; 7 positions match TRBD1. The CDR3 has 14 amino acids. V dropped 4 bases and J dropped 3; count of bases not matched to a gene: 3. Germline CDR1 is SGHDN and CDR2 is FVKESK. The CDR3 sequence: CASSPRTGYNEQFF. The CDR3 coding sequence is TGTGCCAGCAGCCCCCGGACAGGCTACAATGAGCAGTTCTTC. Full variable domain (remainder filled in from reference TRBV14 and TRBJ2-1): EAGVTQFPSHSVIEKGQTVTLRCDPISGHDNLYWYRRVMGKEIKFLLHFVKESKQDESGMPNNRFLAERTGGTYSTLKVQPAELEDSGVYFCASSPRTGYNEQFFGPGTRLTVL.

The rearrangement links TRBV9 to TRBJ1-2; D is undetermined. V lost 0 bases and J 4 bases, leaving 13 bases between the germline ends. CDR3 length: 15 residues. Germline V lookup: CDR1 SGDLS, CDR2 YYNGEE. In DNA form, the CDR3 reads TGTGCCAGCAGCGTAGCTCAGGATATGGGCTATGGCTACACCTTC. Translating gives CASSVAQDMGYGYTF.

This clone has more than one count but fewer than ten. The V gene is TRBV6-1, the J gene TRBJ1-2; D not certain. With 7 bases removed from V and 0 bases from J, the gap between germline ends came to 12 bases. Germline V gene lookup returns CDR1 MNHNS and CDR2 SASEGT. CDR3 length: 14 amino acids. This CDR3 reads CASTYGKANYGYTF. CDR3 nucleotides: TGTGCCAGCACTTATGGGAAAGCTAACTATGGCTACACCTTC.

V and J are TRBV7-2 and TRBJ1-1; 8 bases agree with TRBD1. Germline V CDR1 and CDR2: SGHTA, FQGNSA. The ends lost 4 bases at V and 4 bases at J; junction bases unmatched: 8. The length of the CDR3 is 15 residues. The CDR3 loop is CASSSRTGSGTEAFF. The DNA of the CDR3 is TGTGCCAGCAGCTCCAGGACAGGGTCAGGCACTGAAGCTTTCTTT. Full variable domain (rest looked up from reference TRBV7-2 and TRBJ1-1): GAGVSQSPSNKVTEKGKDVELRCDPISGHTALYWYRQSLGQGLEFLIYFQGNSAPDKSGLPSDRFSAERTGGSVSTLTIQRTQQEDSAVYLCASSSRTGSGTEAFFGQGTRLTVV.

The sample holds a few counts of this clone. The J gene is TRBJ2-7, the V gene TRBV11-1; no firm D call. The length of the CDR3 is 13 residues. Germline-derived CDR1 and CDR2 are SGHAT and FQDESV (reference sequence). Trimming took off 2 bases at V and 4 bases at J, with 9 bases between the two ends. CDR3 sequence (DNA): TGTGCCAGCAGCTTACCCGGAAGGTACGAGCAGTACTTC. Translation: CASSLPGRYEQYF.

This chain's CDR3 is CASEDRAKWGSNSPLHF. The DNA for the CDR3 is TGTGCCAGCGAGGACAGGGCGAAGTGGGGCTCTAATTCACCCCTCCACTTT. The chain combines TRBV2 with TRBJ1-6; 8 bases match TRBD1. Germline CDR1 and CDR2: SNHLY and FYNNEI. The CDR3 extends over 17 amino acids. V lost 8 bases, J lost 6 bases, and 15 bases stayed unmatched.

This clone was recorded once. This chain uses TRBV9 with TRBJ2-5, with a tentative D call TRBD2 (5 bases). The ends were cut back, 4 bases at V and 4 bases at J, with 17 bases in the middle. In germline, CDR1 is SGDLS, CDR2 YYNGEE. The CDR3 is made up of 15 amino acids. CDR3 in DNA: TGTGCCAGCAGCCCCAGCGGTGGAGAGGGAGAGACCCAGTACTTC. It codes for CASSPSGGEGETQYF.

The CDR3 sequence is CASSLSSAKNEKLFF. DNA for the CDR3: TGCGCCAGCAGCTTGTCTTCAGCCAAAAATGAAAAACTGTTTTTT. The chain couples TRBV5-1 to TRBJ1-4; D remains ambiguous. Germline V gives CDR1 SGHRS, CDR2 YFSETQ. V was trimmed by 1 base and J by 5 bases, leaving 12 bases between them. This CDR3 spans 15 amino acids.

The chain uses TRBV5-1 and TRBJ2-3; the D is unclear. The CDR3 consists of 14 residues. Between the trimmed V and J ends, which lost 1 base and 5 bases, there was a span of 11 bases. Germline V gene data show CDR1 as SGHRS and CDR2 as YFSETQ. In DNA, the CDR3 is TGCGCCAGCAGCTTGAGGCAGGTAGTAGATACGCAGTATTTT. Its protein product is CASSLRQVVDTQYF.

The chain employs TRBV29-1 and TRBJ1-5, with D possibly matching TRBD1 (6 bases). The V end was cut by 5 bases, the J end by 3 bases, with 14 bases between. From germline, CDR1 is SQVTM and CDR2 ANQGSEA. The CDR3 consists of 14 residues. The CDR3 spells CSVLEGGFNQPQHF. For the CDR3, the DNA is TGCAGCGTTCTGGAGGGGGGGTTCAATCAGCCCCAGCATTTT.

The CDR3 nucleotides read TGCGCCAGCAGCTTGGAGGCAGGGATTAGGACTGAAGCTTTCTTT. It codes for CASSLEAGIRTEAFF. The V and J genes are TRBV5-1 and TRBJ1-1; D is possibly TRBD1 (5 bases). The V end was cut by 0 bases, the J end by 5 bases, with 14 bases between. The CDR3 covers 15 residues. In germline, CDR1 is SGHRS, CDR2 YFSETQ.

The chain has TRBV5-1 and TRBJ2-6, with TRBD1 matching 8 bases. Per germline, CDR1 SGHRS and CDR2 YFSETQ. The CDR3 has 14 residues. Losses at the gene ends were 7 bases for V and 4 bases for J; bases not matched to a gene: 4. In nucleotides, the CDR3 is TGCGCCAGCCGACAGGGGCCCGGGGCCAACGTCCTGACTTTC. This gives the protein CASRQGPGANVLTF.

This chain joins TRBV28 and TRBJ2-2; the D is unclear. The CDR3 spans 15 residues. Trimming pared 5 bases from V and 1 base from J, leaving 11 bases between. In germline, CDR1 is MDHEN, CDR2 SYDVKM. Here the CDR3 DNA reads TGTGCCAGCAGTGAGGCTAGTAAGAACACCGGGGAGCTGTTTTTT. Encoded protein: CASSEASKNTGELFF.

The V and J genes are TRBV2 and TRBJ2-7, with a possible D match to TRBD2 (6 bases). V was cut by 7 bases and J by 3 bases, with 22 bases left in between. The CDR3 is made up of 16 amino acids. The germline gives CDR1 SNHLY, CDR2 FYNNEI. The DNA of the CDR3 is TGTGCCAGCATCCCTTCCGGGGCTAGCGCCGACTACGAGCAGTACTTC. Translation: CASIPSGASADYEQYF.

The chain recombines TRBV7-9 with TRBJ2-7, with 9 bases that match TRBD1. This CDR3 contains 14 residues. From germline, CDR1 is SEHNR and CDR2 FQNEAQ (reference sequence). Germline trimming cut 5 bases from V and 6 bases from J; bases unmatched to any gene: 8. The CDR3 spells CASSRGQGYGEQYF. Written as DNA, the CDR3 is TGTGCCAGCAGCCGGGGACAGGGTTACGGCGAGCAGTACTTC.

The rearrangement uses TRBV25-1 and TRBJ2-3; D is possibly TRBD2 (5 bases). Germline V gene lookup returns CDR1 MGHDK and CDR2 SYGVNS. CDR3 length: 18 amino acids. With 1 base removed from V and 3 bases from J, the gap between germline ends came to 20 bases. The CDR3: CASSESSIGREWTDTQYF. The CDR3 DNA reads TGTGCCAGCAGTGAATCCTCTATAGGGAGAGAGTGGACAGATACGCAGTATTTT.